Detailed here is one TCR beta chain. Its target is unknown. The J segment lost 8 bases and the V segment lost 4 bases, leaving 13 bases of the junction unmatched. This CDR3 spans 15 amino acids. In germline, CDR1 is SGDLS, CDR2 YYNGEE. This sample was included in a study of cytomegalovirus exposure and HLA in healthy donors. Broader study findings: Association of a missense DCLRE1C variant with TCR beta V- and J-gene trimming was reported in a later analysis. HLA restriction was apparent for most CMV-associated TCR beta chains in a later analysis. A later analysis appeared to link common viral pathogens to several of the most significant clusters. A previous analysis found most TCR beta V segments productive roughly 87% or roughly 30% of the time.

Both 60 Vbeta primers and 13 Jbeta primers went into the PCR. Sequencing used immunoSEQ multiplex PCR; TCRdb keeps in-frame clones, though not all of them. Of 100,000 to 150,000 clones detected, more than 70% appear once; the ten largest clones hold approximately 3.8%. Sequenced: PBMCs. The origin of this receptor is a man aged 25-40 years in good health and CMV-seronegative. V and J are TRBV9 and TRBJ1-2; 8 positions match TRBD1. CDR3 residues: CASSPQGAKLGGYTF. CDR3 nucleotide sequence: TGTGCCAGCAGCCCCCAGGGGGCAAAACTCGGGGGCTACACCTTC. Full variable domain (missing parts from reference TRBV9 and TRBJ1-2): DSGVTQTPKHLITATGQRVTLRCSPRSGDLSVYWYQQSLDQGLQFLIQYYNGEERAKGNILERFSAQQFPDLHSELNLSSLELGDSALYFCASSPQGAKLGGYTFGSGTRLTVV.